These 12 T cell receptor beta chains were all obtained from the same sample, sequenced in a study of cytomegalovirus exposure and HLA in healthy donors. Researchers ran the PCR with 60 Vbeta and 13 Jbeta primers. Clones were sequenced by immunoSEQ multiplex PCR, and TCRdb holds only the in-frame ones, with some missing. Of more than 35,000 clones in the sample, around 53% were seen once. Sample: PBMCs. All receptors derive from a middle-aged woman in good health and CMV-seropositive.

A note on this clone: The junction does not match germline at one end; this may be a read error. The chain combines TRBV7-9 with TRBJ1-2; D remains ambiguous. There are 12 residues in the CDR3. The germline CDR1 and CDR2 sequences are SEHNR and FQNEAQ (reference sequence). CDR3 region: CSSRSANYGYTF. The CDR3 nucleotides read TGTTCCAGCCGCTCCGCTAACTATGGCTACACCTTC. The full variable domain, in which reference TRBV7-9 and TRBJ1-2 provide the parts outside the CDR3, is DTGVSQNPRHKITKRGQNVTFRCDPISEHNRLYWYRQTLGQGPEFLTYFQNEAQLEKSRLLSDRFSAERPKGSFSTLEIQRTEQGDSAMYLCSSRSANYGYTFGSGTRLTVV.

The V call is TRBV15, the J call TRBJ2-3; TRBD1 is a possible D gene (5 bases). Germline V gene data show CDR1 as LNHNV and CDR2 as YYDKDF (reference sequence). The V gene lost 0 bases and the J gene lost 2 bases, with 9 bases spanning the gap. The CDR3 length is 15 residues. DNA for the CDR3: TGTGCCACCAGCAGAGATGGACATCCCACAGATACGCAGTATTTT. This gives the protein CATSRDGHPTDTQYF.

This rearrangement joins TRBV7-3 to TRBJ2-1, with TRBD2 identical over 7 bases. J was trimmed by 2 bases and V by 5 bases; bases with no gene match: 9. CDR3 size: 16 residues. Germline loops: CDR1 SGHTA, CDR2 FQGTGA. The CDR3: CASSPGGSGTYNEQFF. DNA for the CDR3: TGTGCCAGCAGCCCGGGGGGAAGCGGTACCTACAATGAGCAGTTCTTC.

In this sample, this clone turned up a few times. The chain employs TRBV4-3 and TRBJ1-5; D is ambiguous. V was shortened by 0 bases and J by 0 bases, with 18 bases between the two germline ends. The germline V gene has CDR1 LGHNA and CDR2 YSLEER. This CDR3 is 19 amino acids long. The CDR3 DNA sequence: TGCGCCAGCAGCCAAGACTTTACGTACCAAGCCCTTAGCAATCAGCCCCAGCATTTT. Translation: CASSQDFTYQALSNQPQHF.

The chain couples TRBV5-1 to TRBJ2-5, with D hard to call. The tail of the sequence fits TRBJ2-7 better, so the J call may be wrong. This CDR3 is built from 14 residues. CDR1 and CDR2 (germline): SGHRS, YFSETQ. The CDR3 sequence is CASSFASSLSEQYF. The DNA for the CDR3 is TGCGCCAGCAGCTTTGCCAGTAGCCTTTCCGAGCAGTACTTC.

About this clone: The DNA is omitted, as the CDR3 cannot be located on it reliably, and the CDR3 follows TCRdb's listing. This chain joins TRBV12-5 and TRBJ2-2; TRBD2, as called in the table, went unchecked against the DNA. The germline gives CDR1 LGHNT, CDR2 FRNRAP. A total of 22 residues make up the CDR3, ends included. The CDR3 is CASGLVPVFVLAGGRDTGELFF.

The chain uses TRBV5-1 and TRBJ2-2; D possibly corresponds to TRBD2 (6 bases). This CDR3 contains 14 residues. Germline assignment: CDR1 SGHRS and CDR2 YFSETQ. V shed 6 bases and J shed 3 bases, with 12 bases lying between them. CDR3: CASMGGGDTGELFF. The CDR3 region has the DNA TGCGCCAGCATGGGTGGAGGGGACACCGGGGAGCTGTTTTTT.

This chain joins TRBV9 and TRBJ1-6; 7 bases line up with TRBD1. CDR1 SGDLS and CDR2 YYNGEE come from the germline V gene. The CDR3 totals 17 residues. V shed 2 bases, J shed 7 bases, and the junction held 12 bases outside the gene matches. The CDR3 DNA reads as TGTGCCAGCAGCGTGGCCGGGACAGCTATAAAGAATTCACCCCTCCACTTT. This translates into CASSVAGTAIKNSPLHF.

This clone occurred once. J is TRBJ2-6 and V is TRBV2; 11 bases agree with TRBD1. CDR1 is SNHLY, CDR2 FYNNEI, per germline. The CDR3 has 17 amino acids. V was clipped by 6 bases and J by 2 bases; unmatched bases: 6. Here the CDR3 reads CASSGGTGGTGANVLTF. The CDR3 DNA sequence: TGTGCCAGCAGCGGGGGGACAGGGGGAACTGGGGCCAACGTCCTGACTTTC.

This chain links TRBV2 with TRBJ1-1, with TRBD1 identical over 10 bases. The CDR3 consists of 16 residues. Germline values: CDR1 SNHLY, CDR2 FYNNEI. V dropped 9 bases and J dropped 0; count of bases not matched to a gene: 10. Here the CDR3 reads CARPMADRGLNTEAFF. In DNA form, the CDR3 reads TGTGCCAGACCGATGGCGGACAGGGGGTTGAACACTGAAGCTTTCTTT.

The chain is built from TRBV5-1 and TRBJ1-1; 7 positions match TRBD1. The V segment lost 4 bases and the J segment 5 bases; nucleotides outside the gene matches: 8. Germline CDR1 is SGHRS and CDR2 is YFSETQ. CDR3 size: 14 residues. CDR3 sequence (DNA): TGCGCCAGCAGCAATAGACAGGGAGGAACTGAAGCTTTCTTT. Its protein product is CASSNRQGGTEAFF. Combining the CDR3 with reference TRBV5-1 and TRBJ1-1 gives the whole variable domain KAGVTQTPRYLIKTRGQQVTLSCSPISGHRSVSWYQQTPGQGLQFLFEYFSETQRNKGNFPGRFSGRQFSNSRSEMNVSTLELGDSALYLCASSNRQGGTEAFFGQGTRLTVV.

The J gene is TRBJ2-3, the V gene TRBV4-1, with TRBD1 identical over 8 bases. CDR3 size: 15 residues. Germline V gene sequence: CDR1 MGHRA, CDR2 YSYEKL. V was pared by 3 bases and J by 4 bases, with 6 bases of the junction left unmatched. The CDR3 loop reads CASSQGTGLSDTQYF. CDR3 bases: TGCGCCAGCAGCCAGGGGACAGGATTGTCAGATACGCAGTATTTT.